The 16 T cell receptor beta chains below come from one sample, sequenced in a study of cytomegalovirus exposure and HLA in healthy donors. The method was immunoSEQ multiplex PCR; TCRdb's version includes in-frame clones alone and lacks a portion of them. The sample includes 150,000 to 180,000 clones, approximately 86% of them seen just once. The sequenced material came from PBMCs. The source of these receptors is a man younger than 35 in good health and CMV-seropositive.

This clone is a singleton in its sample. The chain has TRBV7-7 and TRBJ1-1; 7 bases agree with TRBD1. The CDR3 contains 12 residues. V lost 5 bases, J lost 8 bases, and 5 bases stayed unmatched. Per the germline V gene, CDR1 is SSHAT and CDR2 is FNYEAQ (reference sequence). CDR3 protein: CASSPMDREAFF. In DNA, the CDR3 is TGTGCCAGCAGCCCGATGGACAGGGAAGCTTTCTTT.

The chain is built from TRBV5-1 and TRBJ2-5; weak D call: TRBD1 (5 bases). The CDR3 loop spans 14 amino acids. Trimming removed 0 bases at V and 4 bases at J, with 10 bases between. CDR1 is SGHRS, CDR2 YFSETQ, per germline. CDR3 region: CASSLAPGSETQYF. Written as DNA, the CDR3 is TGCGCCAGCAGCTTGGCCCCAGGGTCAGAGACCCAGTACTTC. The entire variable domain, with the rest obtained from reference TRBV5-1 and TRBJ2-5, is as follows: KAGVTQTPRYLIKTRGQQVTLSCSPISGHRSVSWYQQTPGQGLQFLFEYFSETQRNKGNFPGRFSGRQFSNSRSEMNVSTLELGDSALYLCASSLAPGSETQYFGPGTRLLVL.

The chain recombines TRBV10-3 with TRBJ2-3; 7 bases line up with TRBD2. J gave up 2 bases and V 9 bases, and 20 bases lay outside the gene matches. Germline CDR1 ENHRY, CDR2 SYGVKD. The CDR3 spans 18 residues. The CDR3 sequence: CAIGGGVGVLINTDTQYF. CDR3 in DNA: TGTGCCATAGGCGGGGGAGTGGGAGTCCTTATTAACACAGATACGCAGTATTTT.

The rearrangement links TRBV5-6 to TRBJ1-2; no definite D call. Per germline, CDR1 SGHDT and CDR2 YYEEEE. V was clipped by 1 base and J by 4 bases, with 8 bases between them. The CDR3 has 13 residues. The CDR3 DNA reads as TGTGCCAGCAGCTTGCACGGGTCCTATGGCTACACCTTC. Encoded protein: CASSLHGSYGYTF.

This clone was picked up a small number of times. J is TRBJ2-7 and V is TRBV28, with D hard to call. CDR1 MDHEN and CDR2 SYDVKM come from the germline V gene. Trimming took 5 bases from V and 7 from J, leaving 6 bases between them. This CDR3 is 10 amino acids long. The CDR3 loop is CASSAREQYF. For the CDR3, the DNA is TGTGCCAGCAGTGCGCGGGAGCAGTACTTC.

This clone was picked up a small number of times. The chain has TRBV7-9 and TRBJ1-3; D remains unclear. Germline V gene lookup returns CDR1 SEHNR and CDR2 FQNEAQ (reference sequence). CDR3 length: 17 amino acids. V lost 0 bases and J 0 bases, leaving 12 bases between the germline ends. CDR3 sequence reads: CASSLAGRAPSGNTIYF. DNA of the CDR3: TGTGCCAGCAGCTTAGCCGGGAGGGCTCCCTCTGGAAACACCATATATTTT.

The gene calls are TRBV13 and TRBJ2-1; 10 positions agree with TRBD1. This CDR3 has 15 residues. After removal of 5 bases from V and 6 bases from J, the junction contained 7 bases not matched to a gene. Germline CDR1 and CDR2: PRHDT and FYEKMQ (reference sequence). The CDR3 region is CASSPRDRGVNEQFF. The DNA for the CDR3 is TGTGCCAGCAGCCCTCGGGACAGGGGAGTCAATGAGCAGTTCTTC.

The rearrangement links TRBV4-2 to TRBJ2-7; TRBD1 is a possible D gene (5 bases). This CDR3 region has 13 residues. The germline V and J ends were trimmed by 1 base and 2 bases, with 6 bases remaining between them. CDR1 and CDR2 from the germline V gene are LGHNA and YNFKEQ. The CDR3 is CASSQGRAYEQYF. The DNA of the CDR3 is TGTGCCAGCAGCCAAGGCAGGGCCTACGAGCAGTACTTC.

The chain uses TRBV5-1 and TRBJ2-7; no clear D gene. CDR1 SGHRS and CDR2 YFSETQ come from the germline V gene. V gave up 5 bases and J gave up 0 bases, with 12 bases separating them. This CDR3 has 14 amino acids. The CDR3 is CASRNEANSYEQYF. The DNA of the CDR3 is TGCGCCAGCAGGAATGAGGCCAACTCCTACGAGCAGTACTTC.

The V gene is TRBV7-2, the J gene TRBJ1-4; TRBD1 matches 7 bases. The junction had 11 bases not matched to a gene; V was cut back by 5 bases and J by 5 bases. Germline V gene lookup returns CDR1 SGHTA and CDR2 FQGNSA. The CDR3 extends over 16 amino acids. The CDR3 is CASSARTGAMNEKLFF. The DNA for the CDR3 is TGTGCCAGCAGCGCCAGGACAGGCGCAATGAATGAAAAACTGTTTTTT. Full variable domain (remainder filled in from reference TRBV7-2 and TRBJ1-4): GAGVSQSPSNKVTEKGKDVELRCDPISGHTALYWYRQSLGQGLEFLIYFQGNSAPDKSGLPSDRFSAERTGGSVSTLTIQRTQQEDSAVYLCASSARTGAMNEKLFFGSGTQLSVL.

The chain uses TRBV9 and TRBJ2-7; TRBD2 might be the D (5 bases). V was shortened by 3 bases and J by 2 bases, with 15 bases between the two germline ends. Germline CDR1 is SGDLS and CDR2 is YYNGEE. The CDR3 covers 15 residues. Here the CDR3 DNA reads TGTGCCAGCAGCGCTACTAGTTACGGTCCCTACGAGCAGTACTTC. Its translation: CASSATSYGPYEQYF.

This chain joins TRBV15 and TRBJ2-7; 7 bases are a match to TRBD2. V was clipped by 3 bases and J by 0 bases; unmatched bases: 8. Per germline, CDR1 LNHNV and CDR2 YYDKDF (reference sequence). The CDR3 covers 16 residues. CDR3 nucleotides: TGTGCCACCAGCAGGGGGGGGACGGGGTTCTCCTACGAGCAGTACTTC. This sequence encodes CATSRGGTGFSYEQYF.

The chain joins TRBV6-5 to TRBJ2-1; 7 nucleotides align to TRBD2. V shed 6 bases and J 6 bases; nucleotides not matched to a gene: 8. CDR1 MNHEY and CDR2 SVGAGI come from the germline V gene. This CDR3 is 14 amino acids long. This CDR3 reads CASRGGEGSNEQFF. The CDR3 DNA reads TGTGCCAGCAGGGGGGGGGAGGGTAGCAATGAGCAGTTCTTC.

The chain couples TRBV5-1 to TRBJ1-1; D not certain. Deletions cut 2 bases from V and 0 bases from J, with 8 bases between. This CDR3 contains 14 residues. Germline assignment: CDR1 SGHRS and CDR2 YFSETQ. CDR3 coding DNA: TGCGCCAGCAGCTTTGATAGAGTGAACACTGAAGCTTTCTTT. Its translation is CASSFDRVNTEAFF.

V and J are TRBV10-1 and TRBJ2-1; D may be TRBD1 (5 bases). The ends were cut back, 6 bases at V and 2 bases at J, with 14 bases in the middle. This CDR3 spans 15 amino acids. CDR1 and CDR2 from the germline V gene are WNHNN and SYGVQD (reference sequence). The CDR3 here is CASSQVQGTYNEQFF. The CDR3 DNA reads TGCGCCAGCAGCCAAGTCCAGGGTACCTACAATGAGCAGTTCTTC.

The CDR3: CASSYKTSGSNEQFF. DNA for the CDR3: TGTGCCAGCAGTTACAAGACTAGCGGGAGTAATGAGCAGTTCTTC. This chain connects TRBV6-5 to TRBJ2-1; 12 nucleotides agree with TRBD2. The CDR3 is 15 amino acids. Germline V gives CDR1 MNHEY, CDR2 SVGAGI. Germline trimming cut 2 bases from V and 7 bases from J; bases unmatched to any gene: 3.